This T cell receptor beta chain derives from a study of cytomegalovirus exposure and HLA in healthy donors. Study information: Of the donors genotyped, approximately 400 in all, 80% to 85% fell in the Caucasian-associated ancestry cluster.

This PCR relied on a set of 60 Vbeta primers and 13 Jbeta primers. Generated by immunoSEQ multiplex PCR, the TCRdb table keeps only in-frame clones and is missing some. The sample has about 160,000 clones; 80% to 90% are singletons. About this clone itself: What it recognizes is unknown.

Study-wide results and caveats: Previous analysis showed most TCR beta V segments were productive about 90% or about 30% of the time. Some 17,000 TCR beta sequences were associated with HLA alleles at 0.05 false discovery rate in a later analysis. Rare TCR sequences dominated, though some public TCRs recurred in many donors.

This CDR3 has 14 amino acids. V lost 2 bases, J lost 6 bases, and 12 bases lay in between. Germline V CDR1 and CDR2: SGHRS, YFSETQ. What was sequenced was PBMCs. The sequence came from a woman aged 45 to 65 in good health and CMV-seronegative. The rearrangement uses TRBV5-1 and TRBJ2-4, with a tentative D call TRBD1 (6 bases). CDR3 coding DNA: TGCGCCAGCAGCTTCGGACAGCCAGGAAACATTCAGTACTTC. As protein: CASSFGQPGNIQYF.